A selection of T cell receptor beta chains follows, all from one sample in a study of cytomegalovirus exposure and HLA in healthy donors. Sequenced by immunoSEQ multiplex PCR; TCRdb stores in-frame clones only, minus some. The table includes 150,000 to 200,000 clones, 80% to 90% detected once. The sequencing input was PBMCs. The origin of the receptors is a man aged 18 to 29 in good health and CMV-seropositive. Both conserved end residues are part of each CDR3. Fields, in order: D gene, clone size, V gene, J gene, CDR3 DNA, CDR3 protein. A D gene is named only where the DNA matches it firmly. Size values are once, few and many counts, or a class for expanded clones, and some rows have none.

D gene: NA; clone size: NA; V gene: TRBV9; J gene: TRBJ1-2; CDR3 DNA: TGTGCCAGTGACAGCCTAAACTATGGCTACACCTTC; CDR3 protein: CASDSLNYGYTF
D gene: TRBD1; clone size: NA; V gene: TRBV5-6; J gene: TRBJ2-1; CDR3 DNA: TGTGCCAGCAGCATCGGACAGGGTTTGTTCTTC; CDR3 protein: CASSIGQGLFF
D gene: NA; clone size: NA; V gene: TRBV18; J gene: TRBJ2-5; CDR3 DNA: TGTGCCAGCTCACCGCGCGTGGGGCAGGAGACCCAGTACTTC; CDR3 protein: CASSPRVGQETQYF
D gene: NA; clone size: NA; V gene: TRBV30; J gene: TRBJ1-6; CDR3 DNA: TGTGCCTGGAGTGTACGGACCCCCGGGGGTTCACCCCTCCACTTT; CDR3 protein: CAWSVRTPGGSPLHF
D gene: NA; clone size: NA; V gene: TRBV7-3; J gene: TRBJ1-1; CDR3 DNA: TGTGCCAGCAGACAAACAGAAACGAACACTGAAGCTTTCTTT; CDR3 protein: CASRQTETNTEAFF
D gene: NA; clone size: NA; V gene: TRBV4-1; J gene: TRBJ1-4; CDR3 DNA: TGCGCCAGCAGAGGAACAGAGAACGAAAAACTGTTTTTT; CDR3 protein: CASRGTENEKLFF
D gene: NA; clone size: once; V gene: TRBV7-9; J gene: TRBJ2-2; CDR3 DNA: TGTGCCAGCAGCTTAGGGGGGGTCACCCGCACCGGGGAGCTGTTTTTT; CDR3 protein: CASSLGGVTRTGELFF
D gene: TRBD1; clone size: NA; V gene: TRBV10-3; J gene: TRBJ1-1; CDR3 DNA: TGTGCCCCGCAGGGGGGTAACACTGAAGCTTTCTTT; CDR3 protein: CAPQGGNTEAFF
D gene: NA; clone size: NA; V gene: TRBV18; J gene: TRBJ1-5; CDR3 DNA: TGTGCCAGCTCACCCCAGGTTTCAGTAGACAATCAGCCCCAGCATTTT; CDR3 protein: CASSPQVSVDNQPQHF
D gene: NA; clone size: NA; V gene: TRBV20-1; J gene: TRBJ2-7; CDR3 DNA: TGCAGTGCTCCCTTCGCCTACGAGCAGTACTTC; CDR3 protein: CSAPFAYEQYF
D gene: TRBD1; clone size: NA; V gene: TRBV9; J gene: TRBJ1-2; CDR3 DNA: TGTGCCAGCAGTCAGGGGGCCTATGGCTACACCTTC; CDR3 protein: CASSQGAYGYTF
D gene: TRBD1; clone size: NA; V gene: TRBV6-5; J gene: TRBJ2-4; CDR3 DNA: TGTGCCAGCAGTTCGCACAGGGGTCTAGCCAAAAACAGTCAGTACTTC; CDR3 protein: CASSSHRGLAKNSQYF
D gene: TRBD1; clone size: NA; V gene: TRBV2; J gene: TRBJ1-6; CDR3 DNA: TGTGCCAGCAGCGCAACAGGGGGCTATTCACCCCTCCACTTT; CDR3 protein: CASSATGGYSPLHF
D gene: NA; clone size: NA; V gene: TRBV7-3; J gene: TRBJ2-3; CDR3 DNA: TGTGCCAGCAGCCGTTTTGGGCCTCCCACAGATACGCAGTATTTT; CDR3 protein: CASSRFGPPTDTQYF
D gene: TRBD1; clone size: NA; V gene: TRBV6-6; J gene: TRBJ2-2; CDR3 DNA: TGTGCCAGCAGTCCGGGGACAGGGGCTAACACCGGGGAGCTGTTTTTT; CDR3 protein: CASSPGTGANTGELFF
D gene: NA; clone size: once; V gene: TRBV19; J gene: TRBJ1-5; CDR3 DNA: TGTGCCACCCAACCAGGGGTAGGGAATCAGCCCCAGCATTTT; CDR3 protein: CATQPGVGNQPQHF
D gene: TRBD1; clone size: NA; V gene: TRBV11-3; J gene: TRBJ2-5; CDR3 DNA: TGTGCCAGCAGCCAGGCGGGACAGGCTAGGGAGACCCAGTACTTC; CDR3 protein: CASSQAGQARETQYF
D gene: NA; clone size: NA; V gene: TRBV6-1; J gene: TRBJ2-7; CDR3 DNA: TGTGCCAGCAGTGAAGCATCCCGGGGCGAGCAGTACTTC; CDR3 protein: CASSEASRGEQYF
D gene: NA; clone size: NA; V gene: TRBV19; J gene: TRBJ1-1; CDR3 DNA: TGTGCCAGTAGTGGGAGGGGCAGGAACACTGAAGCTTTCTTT; CDR3 protein: CASSGRGRNTEAFF
D gene: TRBD1; clone size: NA; V gene: TRBV4-2; J gene: TRBJ2-7; CDR3 DNA: TGTGCCAGCACGCCGGAGGGCTCTCCCCGGGACAGGGTGAGCCACGAGCAGTACTTC; CDR3 protein: CASTPEGSPRDRVSHEQYF
D gene: TRBD1; clone size: NA; V gene: TRBV4-2; J gene: TRBJ1-4; CDR3 DNA: TGTGCCAGCAGCCAAGAAACAGGGGATAATGAAAAACTGTTTTTT; CDR3 protein: CASSQETGDNEKLFF
D gene: TRBD1; clone size: NA; V gene: TRBV4-1; J gene: TRBJ2-7; CDR3 DNA: TGCGCCAGCAGCCTTGGACAGGGGGCGCGGTACGAGCAGTACTTC; CDR3 protein: CASSLGQGARYEQYF
D gene: TRBD1; clone size: few; V gene: TRBV6-4; J gene: TRBJ2-3; CDR3 DNA: TGTGCCAGCAGTAAGACAGGGACAGATACGCAGTATTTT; CDR3 protein: CASSKTGTDTQYF
D gene: TRBD2; clone size: NA; V gene: TRBV27; J gene: TRBJ2-2; CDR3 DNA: TGTGCCAGCAGTTTTAGCGGGGGGGTCACCGGGGAGCTGTTTTTT; CDR3 protein: CASSFSGGVTGELFF
D gene: NA; clone size: few; V gene: TRBV6-1; J gene: TRBJ2-2; CDR3 DNA: TGTGCCAGCAGTACGGGTCAGCGGCGCACCGGGGAGCTGTTTTTT; CDR3 protein: CASSTGQRRTGELFF
D gene: NA; clone size: NA; V gene: TRBV30; J gene: TRBJ2-5; CDR3 DNA: TGTGCCTGGAGGGGGGGAGGGGGTCAAGAGACCCAGTACTTC; CDR3 protein: CAWRGGGGQETQYF
D gene: NA; clone size: NA; V gene: TRBV7-3; J gene: TRBJ1-6; CDR3 DNA: TGTGCCAGCAGCGCCGCCAGGGAAAATTCACCCCTCCACTTT; CDR3 protein: CASSAARENSPLHF
D gene: NA; clone size: NA; V gene: TRBV12-5; J gene: TRBJ2-1; CDR3 DNA: TGTGCTAGTGGTATCCCGATGAGCTCCTACAATGAGCAGTTCTTC; CDR3 protein: CASGIPMSSYNEQFF
D gene: NA; clone size: NA; V gene: TRBV7-8; J gene: TRBJ2-3; CDR3 DNA: TGTGCCAGCAGCTTAGAATATGCAGATACGCAGTATTTT; CDR3 protein: CASSLEYADTQYF
D gene: NA; clone size: few; V gene: TRBV2; J gene: TRBJ1-2; CDR3 DNA: TGTGCCAGCAGTGAAGGTGGTTCCAGCTATGGCTACACCTTC; CDR3 protein: CASSEGGSSYGYTF
D gene: TRBD2; clone size: NA; V gene: TRBV5-1; J gene: TRBJ2-3; CDR3 DNA: TGCGCCAGCTGCCTACTAGCGGGGGGCCAGGGCACAGATACGCAGTATTTT; CDR3 protein: CASCLLAGGQGTDTQYF
D gene: TRBD1; clone size: NA; V gene: TRBV30; J gene: TRBJ2-5; CDR3 DNA: TGTGCCTGGAGTCCGGGGACAGCCCAAGAGACCCAGTACTTC; CDR3 protein: CAWSPGTAQETQYF
D gene: TRBD2; clone size: NA; V gene: TRBV2; J gene: TRBJ2-7; CDR3 DNA: TGTGCCAGCCTCACTCGCGGGCGGGGGGTATCCGAGCAGTACTTC; CDR3 protein: CASLTRGRGVSEQYF
D gene: TRBD1; clone size: NA; V gene: TRBV7-9; J gene: TRBJ1-2; CDR3 DNA: TGTGCCAGCAGCCCCGGGACAGGCTATGGCTACACCTTC; CDR3 protein: CASSPGTGYGYTF
D gene: NA; clone size: NA; V gene: TRBV6-5; J gene: TRBJ2-1; CDR3 DNA: TGTGCCAGCACTCGCGCCAATGAGCAGTTCTTC; CDR3 protein: CASTRANEQFF
D gene: NA; clone size: NA; V gene: TRBV30; J gene: TRBJ2-7; CDR3 DNA: TGTGCCTGGAGTCCCGACTACGCGGCGGAGCAGTACTTC; CDR3 protein: CAWSPDYAAEQYF
D gene: NA; clone size: NA; V gene: TRBV19; J gene: TRBJ2-1; CDR3 DNA: TGTGCCAGTACCCAACAGGGTTTTAATGAGCAGTTCTTC; CDR3 protein: CASTQQGFNEQFF
D gene: TRBD1; clone size: NA; V gene: TRBV5-1; J gene: TRBJ2-2; CDR3 DNA: TGCGCCAGCAGCACCGGACAGGGTCTGACCGGGGAGCTGTTTTTT; CDR3 protein: CASSTGQGLTGELFF
D gene: NA; clone size: NA; V gene: TRBV21-1; J gene: TRBJ1-3; CDR3 DNA: TGTGCCAGTCCCGCAGGGGTATCTAGGGGGGGCGGAAACACCATATATTTT; CDR3 protein: CASPAGVSRGGGNTIYF
D gene: TRBD1; clone size: once; V gene: TRBV18; J gene: TRBJ1-5; CDR3 DNA: TGTGCCAGCTCACCGCGGGTGGGACAGCACAATCAGCCCCAGCATTTT; CDR3 protein: CASSPRVGQHNQPQHF
D gene: NA; clone size: NA; V gene: TRBV7-9; J gene: TRBJ2-7; CDR3 DNA: TGTGCCAGCAGCTTAGTTTTTGAGGGGGACTACGAGCAGTACTTC; CDR3 protein: CASSLVFEGDYEQYF
D gene: NA; clone size: NA; V gene: TRBV5-6; J gene: TRBJ2-7; CDR3 DNA: TGTGCCAGCAGCTTGGTTAGCGCCTACGAGCAGTACTTC; CDR3 protein: CASSLVSAYEQYF
D gene: TRBD1; clone size: NA; V gene: TRBV5-1; J gene: TRBJ1-6; CDR3 DNA: TGCGCCAGCAGCTTGACAGGGGCTAGCTCCTATAATTCACCCCTCCACTTT; CDR3 protein: CASSLTGASSYNSPLHF
D gene: TRBD1; clone size: few; V gene: TRBV13; J gene: TRBJ1-6; CDR3 DNA: TGTGCCAGCAGCTTAGGCCTGGGACAGGACGATAATTCACCCCTCCACTTT; CDR3 protein: CASSLGLGQDDNSPLHF
D gene: TRBD1; clone size: NA; V gene: TRBV6-5; J gene: TRBJ2-7; CDR3 DNA: TGTGCCAGCAGTTACGGGGGACAGGGTGTCTACGAGCAGTACTTC; CDR3 protein: CASSYGGQGVYEQYF
D gene: NA; clone size: NA; V gene: TRBV4-3; J gene: TRBJ1-5; CDR3 DNA: TGCGCCAGCAGCCAAGTCCCCGGGGTCAATCAGCCCCAGCATTTT; CDR3 protein: CASSQVPGVNQPQHF
D gene: NA; clone size: NA; V gene: TRBV2; J gene: TRBJ1-3; CDR3 DNA: TGTGCCAGCAAGGCCCTACAGGATGGAAACACCATATATTTT; CDR3 protein: CASKALQDGNTIYF
D gene: NA; clone size: NA; V gene: TRBV15; J gene: TRBJ2-1; CDR3 DNA: TGTGCCACCAGCCGGGGTTGGGGGGCCTACAATGAGCAGTTCTTC; CDR3 protein: CATSRGWGAYNEQFF
D gene: NA; clone size: NA; V gene: TRBV7-2; J gene: TRBJ1-1; CDR3 DNA: TGTGCCAGCGGACAAGGGGGGAACACTGAAGCTTTCTTT; CDR3 protein: CASGQGGNTEAFF
D gene: TRBD1; clone size: NA; V gene: TRBV2; J gene: TRBJ2-5; CDR3 DNA: TGTGCCAGCACTCGGGACAGGTACCAAGAGACCCAGTACTTC; CDR3 protein: CASTRDRYQETQYF
D gene: TRBD1; clone size: once; V gene: TRBV30; J gene: TRBJ1-4; CDR3 DNA: TGTGCCCGACAGGGGGCCGATGAAAAACTGTTTTTT; CDR3 protein: CARQGADEKLFF
D gene: TRBD2; clone size: once; V gene: TRBV2; J gene: TRBJ2-3; CDR3 DNA: TGTGCCAGCAGTGAACTTTTAGCGGGGTACACAGATACGCAGTATTTT; CDR3 protein: CASSELLAGYTDTQYF
D gene: NA; clone size: few; V gene: TRBV7-6; J gene: TRBJ2-2; CDR3 DNA: TGTGCCAGCAACCCCGGGTCTAACACCGGGGAGCTGTTTTTT; CDR3 protein: CASNPGSNTGELFF
D gene: NA; clone size: NA; V gene: TRBV6-5; J gene: TRBJ1-2; CDR3 DNA: TGTGCCAGCAGTCCCTCCGGGACTGAGATTTATGGCTACACCTTC; CDR3 protein: CASSPSGTEIYGYTF
D gene: NA; clone size: NA; V gene: TRBV30; J gene: TRBJ2-3; CDR3 DNA: TGTGCCTGGACGGCTGGTATAGGGGCGGATACGCAGTATTTT; CDR3 protein: CAWTAGIGADTQYF